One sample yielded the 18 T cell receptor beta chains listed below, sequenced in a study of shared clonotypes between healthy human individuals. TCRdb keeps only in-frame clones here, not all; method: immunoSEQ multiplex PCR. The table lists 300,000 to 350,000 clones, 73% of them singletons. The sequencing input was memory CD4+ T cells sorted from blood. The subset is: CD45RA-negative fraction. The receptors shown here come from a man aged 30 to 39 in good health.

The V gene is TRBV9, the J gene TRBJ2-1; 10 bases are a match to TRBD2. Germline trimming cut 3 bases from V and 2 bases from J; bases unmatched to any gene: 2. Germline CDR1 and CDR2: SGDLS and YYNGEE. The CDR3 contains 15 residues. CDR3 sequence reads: CASSDLAGAYNEQFF. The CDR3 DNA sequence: TGTGCCAGCAGCGACCTAGCGGGAGCCTACAATGAGCAGTTCTTC.

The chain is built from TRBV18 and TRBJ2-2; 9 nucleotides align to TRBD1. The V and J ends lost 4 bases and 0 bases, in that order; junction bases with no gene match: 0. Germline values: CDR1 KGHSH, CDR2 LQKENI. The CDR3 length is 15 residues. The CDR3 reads CASSRTGANTGELFF. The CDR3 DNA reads TGTGCCAGCTCACGGACAGGGGCGAACACCGGGGAGCTGTTTTTT.

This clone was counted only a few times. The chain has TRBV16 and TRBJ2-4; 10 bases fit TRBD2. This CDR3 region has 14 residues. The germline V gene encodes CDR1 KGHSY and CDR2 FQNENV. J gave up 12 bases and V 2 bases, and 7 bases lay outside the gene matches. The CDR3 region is CASSQTSGRETQYF. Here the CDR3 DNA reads TGTGCCAGCAGCCAAACAAGCGGGAGGGAGACTCAGTACTTC.

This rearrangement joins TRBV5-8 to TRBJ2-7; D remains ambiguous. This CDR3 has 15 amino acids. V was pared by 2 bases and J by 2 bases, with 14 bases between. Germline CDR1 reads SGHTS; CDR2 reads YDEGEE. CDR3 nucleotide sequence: TGTGCCAGCAGCTTAGGCCCGACAATGACCTACGAGCAGTACTTC. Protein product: CASSLGPTMTYEQYF.

CDR3: CAWDGGFYGYTF. The CDR3 DNA is TGTGCCTGGGATGGGGGGTTCTATGGCTACACCTTC. The chain uses TRBV30 and TRBJ1-2; the D gene is possibly TRBD1 (5 bases). V lost 5 bases, J lost 4 bases, and 11 bases lay in between. CDR1 GTSNPN and CDR2 SVGIG come from the germline V gene (reference sequence). This CDR3 contains 12 residues.

CDR3 loop: CASSPQDIRGEQYF. Here the CDR3 DNA reads TGTGCCAGCTCACCCCAAGACATTAGGGGGGAGCAGTACTTC. V gene TRBV18 combines with J gene TRBJ2-7, with TRBD1 as a possible D gene (6 bases). From germline, CDR1 is KGHSH and CDR2 LQKENI. The CDR3 has 14 amino acids. Trimming took 3 bases from V and 7 from J, leaving 16 bases between them.

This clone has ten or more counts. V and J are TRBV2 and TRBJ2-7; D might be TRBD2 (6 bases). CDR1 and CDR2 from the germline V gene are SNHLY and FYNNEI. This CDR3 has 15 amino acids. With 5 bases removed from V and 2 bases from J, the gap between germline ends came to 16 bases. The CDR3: CASSNTGTYAYEQYF. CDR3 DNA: TGTGCCAGCAGTAACACCGGGACTTATGCCTACGAGCAGTACTTC.

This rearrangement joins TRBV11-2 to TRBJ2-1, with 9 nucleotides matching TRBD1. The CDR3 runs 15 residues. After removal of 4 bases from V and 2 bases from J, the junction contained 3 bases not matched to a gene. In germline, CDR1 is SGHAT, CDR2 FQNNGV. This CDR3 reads CASSSGTGTYNEQFF. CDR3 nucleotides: TGTGCCAGCAGCTCCGGGACAGGGACCTACAATGAGCAGTTCTTC. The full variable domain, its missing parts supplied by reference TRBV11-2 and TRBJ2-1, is EAGVAQSPRYKIIEKRQSVAFWCNPISGHATLYWYQQILGQGPKLLIQFQNNGVVDDSQLPKDRFSAERLKGVDSTLKIQPAKLEDSAVYLCASSSGTGTYNEQFFGPGTRLTVL.

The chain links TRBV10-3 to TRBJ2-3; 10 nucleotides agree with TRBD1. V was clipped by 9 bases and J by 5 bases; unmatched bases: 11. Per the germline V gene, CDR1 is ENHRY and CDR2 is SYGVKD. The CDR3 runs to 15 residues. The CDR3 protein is CAIKLGTGVVDTQYF. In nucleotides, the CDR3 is TGTGCCATAAAATTGGGGACAGGGGTGGTAGATACGCAGTATTTT.

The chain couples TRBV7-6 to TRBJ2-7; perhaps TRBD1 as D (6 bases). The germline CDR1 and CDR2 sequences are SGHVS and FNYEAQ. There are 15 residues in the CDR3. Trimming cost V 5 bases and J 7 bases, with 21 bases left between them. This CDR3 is CASSAFRDILGEQYF. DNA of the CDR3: TGTGCCAGCAGCGCCTTTAGGGACATCCTCGGAGAGCAGTACTTC.

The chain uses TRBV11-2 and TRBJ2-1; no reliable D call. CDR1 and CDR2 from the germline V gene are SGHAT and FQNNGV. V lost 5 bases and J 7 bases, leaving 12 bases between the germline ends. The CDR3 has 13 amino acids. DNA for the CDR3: TGTGCCAGCAGCCACTCCGAGTTGAATGAGCAGTTCTTC. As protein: CASSHSELNEQFF.

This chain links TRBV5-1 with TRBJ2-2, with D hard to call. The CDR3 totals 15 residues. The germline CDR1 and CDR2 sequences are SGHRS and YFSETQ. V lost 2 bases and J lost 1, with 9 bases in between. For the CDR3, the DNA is TGCGCCAGCAGCTTCACCTGGGGGAACACCGGGGAGCTGTTTTTT. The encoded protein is CASSFTWGNTGELFF.

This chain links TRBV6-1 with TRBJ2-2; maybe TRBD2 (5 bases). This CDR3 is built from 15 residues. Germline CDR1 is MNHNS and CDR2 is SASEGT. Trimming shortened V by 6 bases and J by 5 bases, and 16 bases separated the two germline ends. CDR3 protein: CASSLRELSTGELFF. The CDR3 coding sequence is TGTGCCAGCAGCCTCCGGGAACTATCTACCGGGGAGCTGTTTTTT.

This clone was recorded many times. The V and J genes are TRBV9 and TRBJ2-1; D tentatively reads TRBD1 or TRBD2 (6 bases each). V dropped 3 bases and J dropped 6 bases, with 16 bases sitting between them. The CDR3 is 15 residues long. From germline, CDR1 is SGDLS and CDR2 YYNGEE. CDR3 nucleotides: TGTGCCAGCAGCGCGGGGACACTCGGGAGCAATGAGCAGTTCTTC. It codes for CASSAGTLGSNEQFF. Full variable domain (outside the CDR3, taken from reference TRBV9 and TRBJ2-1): DSGVTQTPKHLITATGQRVTLRCSPRSGDLSVYWYQQSLDQGLQFLIQYYNGEERAKGNILERFSAQQFPDLHSELNLSSLELGDSALYFCASSAGTLGSNEQFFGPGTRLTVL.

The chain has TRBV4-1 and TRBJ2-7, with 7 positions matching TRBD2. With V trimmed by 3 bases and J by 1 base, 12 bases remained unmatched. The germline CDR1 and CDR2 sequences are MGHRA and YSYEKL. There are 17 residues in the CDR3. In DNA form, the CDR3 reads TGCGCCAGCAGCCACCACGGGGAGGGATTGACGTCCTACGAGCAGTACTTC. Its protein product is CASSHHGEGLTSYEQYF.

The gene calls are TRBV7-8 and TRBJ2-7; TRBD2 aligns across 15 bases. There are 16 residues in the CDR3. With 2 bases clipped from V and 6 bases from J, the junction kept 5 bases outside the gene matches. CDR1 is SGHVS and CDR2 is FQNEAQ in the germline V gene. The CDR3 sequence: CASSLLPGLAGGEQYF. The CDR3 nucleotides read TGTGCCAGCAGCTTACTCCCGGGACTAGCGGGAGGCGAGCAGTACTTC.

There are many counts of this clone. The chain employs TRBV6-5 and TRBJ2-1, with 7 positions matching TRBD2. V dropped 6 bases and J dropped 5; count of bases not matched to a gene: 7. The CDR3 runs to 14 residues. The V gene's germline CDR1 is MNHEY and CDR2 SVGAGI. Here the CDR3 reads CASRDAGVNNEQFF. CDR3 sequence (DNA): TGTGCCAGCAGAGACGCGGGGGTCAACAATGAGCAGTTCTTC.

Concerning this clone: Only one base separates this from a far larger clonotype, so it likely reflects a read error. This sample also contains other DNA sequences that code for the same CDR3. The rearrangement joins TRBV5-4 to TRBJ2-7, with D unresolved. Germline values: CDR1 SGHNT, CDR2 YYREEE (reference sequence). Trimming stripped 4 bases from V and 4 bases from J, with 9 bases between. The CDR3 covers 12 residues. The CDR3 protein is CASSLSGYEQYF. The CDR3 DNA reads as TGTGCCAGCAGCCTGAGTGGGTACGAGCAGTACTTC.